The 12 T cell receptor beta chains listed next were all sequenced from one sample in a study of long-term antiretroviral therapy in people with HIV. An immunoSEQ assay, version v3.0, was performed at survey level. TCRdb's table, derived via immunoSEQ multiplex PCR, lists solely in-frame clones and lacks some. The sample carries about 20,000 clones, approximately 86% recorded once. Sequences were derived from unsorted PBMCs, sampled 2.4 years after starting antiretroviral therapy. The receptors here all came from a man between 40 and 49 years old with HIV.

The chain is built from TRBV13 and TRBJ2-7; TRBD2 matches 7 bases. V was clipped by 5 bases and J by 2 bases; unmatched bases: 9. From germline, CDR1 is PRHDT and CDR2 FYEKMQ (reference sequence). The CDR3 is 15 residues long. CDR3 sequence (DNA): TGTGCCAGCAGCGGAGTAGCGGGTACGACCTACGAGCAGTACTTC. This translates into CASSGVAGTTYEQYF.

This clone was detected once. This CDR3 reads CASSFNIAYEQYF. DNA for the CDR3: TGCGCCAGCAGCTTCAACATCGCCTACGAGCAGTACTTC. This chain connects TRBV5-1 to TRBJ2-7; unclear D gene. The CDR3 extends over 13 amino acids. Germline V gene lookup returns CDR1 SGHRS and CDR2 YFSETQ. V lost 2 bases and J 2 bases, leaving 8 bases between the germline ends.

The chain uses TRBV7-6 and TRBJ2-6; no definite D call. The V end was cut by 1 base, the J end by 3 bases, with 13 bases between. This CDR3 has 17 residues. CDR1 is SGHVS and CDR2 is FNYEAQ in the germline V gene. Here the CDR3 DNA reads TGTGCCAGCAGCTTAGGGGTTTTGGGTAGTGGGGCCAACGTCCTGACTTTC. Amino acids: CASSLGVLGSGANVLTF.

About this clone itself: Sequence at one end of the junction differs from germline and may be a read error. The chain is built from TRBV12-5 and TRBJ1-4; TRBD1 might be the D (6 bases). The CDR3 consists of 12 residues. The germline gives CDR1 LGHNT, CDR2 FRNRAP. In DNA form, the CDR3 reads TGTGCTAGTGGTTTGGTAAGGCAGGGGCAATGTTTT. Its translation: CASGLVRQGQCF. The full variable domain, with the rest looked up from reference TRBV12-5 and TRBJ1-4, is DARVTQTPRHKVTEMGQEVTMRCQPILGHNTVFWYRQTMMQGLELLAYFRNRAPLDDSGMPKDRFSAEMPDATLATLKIQPSEPRDSAVYFCASGLVRQGQCFGSGTQLSVL.

The rearrangement joins TRBV5-4 to TRBJ2-7, with 8 bases lining up with TRBD1. From germline, CDR1 is SGHNT and CDR2 YYREEE (reference sequence). Trimming removed 5 bases from V and 1 base from J; junction bases left unmatched: 11. The CDR3 length is 16 residues. The CDR3 DNA reads TGTGCCAGCAGTTCTGTGGCGGGACAGGCGTCCTACGAGCAGTACTTC. Translating gives CASSSVAGQASYEQYF.

This rearrangement joins TRBV7-2 to TRBJ1-1; possible D gene TRBD1, 5 bases. Germline assignment: CDR1 SGHTA and CDR2 FQGNSA. The CDR3 runs to 14 residues. Trimming stripped 0 bases from V and 5 bases from J, with 10 bases between. The CDR3: CASSLAGGGTEAFF. The CDR3 bases are TGTGCCAGCAGCTTAGCTGGTGGGGGGACTGAAGCTTTCTTT.

In its sample, this clone ranks as medium-sized. The V and J genes are TRBV4-2 and TRBJ2-3, with 12 nucleotides matching TRBD2. CDR3 length: 15 amino acids. Trimming at V came to 3 bases and at J to 6 bases, leaving 4 bases not matched to a gene. CDR1 and CDR2 from the germline V gene are LGHNA and YNFKEQ. For the CDR3, the DNA is TGTGCCAGCAGCCAGCTAGCGGGAGGGTTGGATACGCAGTATTTT. It translates to CASSQLAGGLDTQYF.

This sequence joins TRBV25-1 and TRBJ2-1; D perhaps matches TRBD1 (5 bases). The CDR3 runs to 16 residues. Trimming left V 3 bases short and J 5 bases short, with 17 bases between. The germline V gene has CDR1 MGHDK and CDR2 SYGVNS. CDR3 in DNA: TGTGCCAGCAGTGATCTCGGGTCAGGGATCGACAATGAGCAGTTCTTC. Translating gives CASSDLGSGIDNEQFF.

The gene calls are TRBV6-5 and TRBJ2-5; no clear D gene. V was cut by 2 bases and J by 5 bases, with 3 bases left in between. Germline lookup yields CDR1 MNHEY and CDR2 SVGAGI. CDR3 size: 11 residues. CDR3 DNA sequence: TGTGCCAGCAGTTACGGTGAGACCCAGTACTTC. It encodes CASSYGETQYF.

CDR3 sequence (DNA): TGCGCCAGCAGCTTGATGCCTAGCGGGTCCTACGAGCAGTACTTC. Protein: CASSLMPSGSYEQYF. The J gene is TRBJ2-7, the V gene TRBV5-1; 8 bases fit TRBD2. Germline V gene sequence: CDR1 SGHRS, CDR2 YFSETQ. After removal of 1 base from V and 1 base from J, the junction contained 4 bases not matched to a gene. This CDR3 has 15 residues. The full variable domain, with the rest looked up from reference TRBV5-1 and TRBJ2-7, is KAGVTQTPRYLIKTRGQQVTLSCSPISGHRSVSWYQQTPGQGLQFLFEYFSETQRNKGNFPGRFSGRQFSNSRSEMNVSTLELGDSALYLCASSLMPSGSYEQYFGPGTRLTVT.

This clone appeared a single time. The rearrangement joins TRBV2 to TRBJ2-7, with D unclear. The germline V gene encodes CDR1 SNHLY and CDR2 FYNNEI. The V gene lost 2 bases and the J gene lost 5 bases, with 10 bases spanning the gap. The CDR3 contains 13 residues. CDR3 residues: CASSEIGSNEQYF. CDR3 nucleotides: TGTGCCAGCAGTGAAATCGGCAGTAACGAGCAGTACTTC.

V and J are TRBV2 and TRBJ2-1; D gene unclear. The CDR3 is made up of 13 amino acids. V lost 10 bases, J lost 2 bases, and 12 bases lay in between. Germline V gene data show CDR1 as SNHLY and CDR2 as FYNNEI. The CDR3, as DNA: TGTGCCATCCAGTCGGCCCCCTACAATGAGCAGTTCTTC. It is translated as CAIQSAPYNEQFF. Full variable domain (missing parts from reference TRBV2 and TRBJ2-1): EPEVTQTPSHQVTQMGQEVILRCVPISNHLYFYWYRQILGQKVEFLVSFYNNEISEKSEIFDDQFSVERPDGSNFTLKIRSTKLEDSAMYFCAIQSAPYNEQFFGPGTRLTVL.